Below are 24 T cell receptor beta chains sequenced from a single sample in a study of Ad26.COV2.S vaccination and SARS-CoV-2 variants. This sample's treatment: around 19 received Ad26.COV2.S at low or high dose, single or two shots; about five received placebo; per-sample allocation not given. Following the first vaccine or placebo injection, samples were taken on day 63. Data came from immunoSEQ multiplex PCR; TCRdb stores just in-frame clones and leaves some out. The table shows some 400,000 clones, with about nine tenths occurring only once. Sequenced here: peripheral blood, sampled in a trial of Ad26.COV2.S vaccine versus placebo. All receptors derive from a person between 18 and 65 years old who received the Ad26.COV2.S COVID-19 vaccine or a placebo.

The rearrangement links TRBV7-2 to TRBJ2-7, with D hard to call. This CDR3 region has 15 residues. Deletions cut 1 base from V and 1 base from J, with 11 bases between. CDR1 and CDR2 (germline): SGHTA, FQGNSA. CDR3 loop: CASSLVGLQSYEQYF. CDR3 nucleotide sequence: TGTGCCAGCAGCTTAGTGGGCCTTCAATCCTACGAGCAGTACTTC. Filled out from reference TRBV7-2 and TRBJ2-7, the complete variable domain reads GAGVSQSPSNKVTEKGKDVELRCDPISGHTALYWYRQSLGQGLEFLIYFQGNSAPDKSGLPSDRFSAERTGGSVSTLTIQRTQQEDSAVYLCASSLVGLQSYEQYFGPGTRLTVT.

The V gene is TRBV5-6, the J gene TRBJ2-1; D gene uncertain. The CDR3 length is 12 residues. V lost 5 bases and J lost 3, with 6 bases in between. The germline CDR1 and CDR2 sequences are SGHDT and YYEEEE. CDR3 sequence reads: CASRFSYNEQFF. In DNA, the CDR3 is TGTGCCAGCAGGTTCAGCTACAATGAGCAGTTCTTC.

V and J are TRBV10-3 and TRBJ1-1; TRBD1 is a possible D gene (6 bases). V lost 7 bases and J 4 bases, leaving 16 bases between the germline ends. The germline CDR1 and CDR2 sequences are ENHRY and SYGVKD. The CDR3 is made up of 14 amino acids. The chain's CDR3 is CAIKFNRDTTEAFF. In nucleotides, the CDR3 is TGTGCCATCAAGTTTAACAGGGACACCACTGAAGCTTTCTTT.

This chain links TRBV25-1 with TRBJ2-3; 7 bases match TRBD1. The germline gives CDR1 MGHDK, CDR2 SYGVNS. V shed 6 bases, J shed 2 bases, and the junction held 2 bases outside the gene matches. The CDR3 has 13 amino acids. CDR3 protein: CASRGTDTDTQYF. In DNA, the CDR3 is TGTGCCAGCAGGGGGACAGACACAGATACGCAGTATTTT.

The CDR3 bases are TGCGCCAGCAGCTTGGGACGCCAAACCCCGAACACCGGGGAGCTGTTTTTT. Protein: CASSLGRQTPNTGELFF. The V and J genes are TRBV5-1 and TRBJ2-2; no firm D call. V was trimmed by 0 bases and J by 0 bases, leaving 12 bases between them. The CDR3 consists of 17 residues. Germline V gives CDR1 SGHRS, CDR2 YFSETQ. The whole variable domain, remainder taken from reference TRBV5-1 and TRBJ2-2, is KAGVTQTPRYLIKTRGQQVTLSCSPISGHRSVSWYQQTPGQGLQFLFEYFSETQRNKGNFPGRFSGRQFSNSRSEMNVSTLELGDSALYLCASSLGRQTPNTGELFFGEGSRLTVL.

The CDR3 region has the DNA TGTGCCAGCAGCTCGGATCACCTCCGGGGGCCTGGGGCCAACGTCCTGACTTTC. Translation: CASSSDHLRGPGANVLTF. This chain links TRBV9 with TRBJ2-6; D is tentatively TRBD1 or TRBD2 (6 bases each). The V end lost 4 bases, the J end lost 2 bases, and 19 bases lay between the germline ends. The CDR3 extends over 18 amino acids. CDR1 and CDR2 (germline): SGDLS, YYNGEE.

V is TRBV11-3 and J is TRBJ2-2, with D possibly being TRBD1 or TRBD2 (6 bases each). Looked up from germline, CDR1 is SGHNT and CDR2 is YENEEA. V lost 1 base to trimming and J lost 2 bases, with 8 bases between them. The CDR3 sequence is 15 residues long. The CDR3 is CASSLGGTNTGELFF. In DNA form, the CDR3 reads TGTGCCAGCAGCTTAGGCGGGACAAACACCGGGGAGCTGTTTTTT.

V and J are TRBV11-3 and TRBJ2-7; D ambiguous. The germline V and J ends were trimmed by 0 bases and 4 bases, with 7 bases remaining between them. The germline gives CDR1 SGHNT, CDR2 YENEEA. This CDR3 has 13 residues. CDR3 in amino acids: CASSLELGYEQYF. The CDR3 DNA sequence: TGTGCCAGCAGCTTAGAGCTAGGATACGAGCAGTACTTC.

The chain employs TRBV5-1 and TRBJ2-3, with TRBD2 identical over 12 bases. Losses at the gene ends were 0 bases for V and 5 bases for J; bases not matched to a gene: 7. Per germline, CDR1 SGHRS and CDR2 YFSETQ. This CDR3 spans 17 amino acids. The CDR3 nucleotides are TGCGCCAGCAGCTTGGCCCCTAGCGGGAGGGAAGTAGATACGCAGTATTTT. Amino acid sequence: CASSLAPSGREVDTQYF.

This chain joins TRBV27 and TRBJ1-5, with 7 bases that match TRBD1. From germline, CDR1 is MNHEY and CDR2 SMNVEV (reference sequence). The CDR3 runs 14 residues. V was clipped by 5 bases and J by 11 bases; unmatched bases: 12. The CDR3 sequence: CASSPDRINRAQHF. The CDR3 coding sequence is TGTGCCAGCAGTCCGGACAGGATCAACAGGGCCCAGCATTTT.

This rearrangement joins TRBV5-1 to TRBJ1-1; no clear D. CDR1 and CDR2 from the germline V gene are SGHRS and YFSETQ. Between the trimmed V and J ends, which lost 0 bases and 11 bases, there was a span of 14 bases. The CDR3 has 13 amino acids. CDR3: CASSLAGPPLAFF. The CDR3 DNA follows: TGCGCCAGCAGCTTGGCCGGCCCGCCGCTGGCTTTCTTT.

This chain uses TRBV4-1 with TRBJ2-3, with D possibly matching TRBD1 (5 bases). Per the germline V gene, CDR1 is MGHRA and CDR2 is YSYEKL. The CDR3 contains 15 residues. The ends were cut back, 1 base at V and 0 bases at J, with 8 bases in the middle. DNA of the CDR3: TGCGCCAGCAGCCAAGTCCAGGGAAGCACAGATACGCAGTATTTT. It yields the protein CASSQVQGSTDTQYF.

The V call is TRBV2, the J call TRBJ1-4, with a possible D match to TRBD1 (5 bases). The V gene lost 5 bases and the J gene lost 6 bases, with 13 bases spanning the gap. There are 14 residues in the CDR3. The germline CDR1 and CDR2 sequences are SNHLY and FYNNEI. For the CDR3, the DNA is TGTGCCAGCAGTACCGGGACGTATGATGAAAAACTGTTTTTT. Translation: CASSTGTYDEKLFF.

V is TRBV19 and J is TRBJ2-1; TRBD2 is a possible D gene (6 bases). The length of the CDR3 is 15 residues. The germline V and J ends were trimmed by 5 bases and 4 bases, with 15 bases remaining between them. Germline lookup yields CDR1 LNHDA and CDR2 SQIVND (reference sequence). The CDR3 DNA sequence: TGTGCCAGTAGTCCCCAAGGGACTTCTTACAATGAGCAGTTCTTC. Its protein is CASSPQGTSYNEQFF.

The chain uses TRBV7-8 and TRBJ2-5; the D call may be TRBD1 or TRBD2 (5 bases each). Trimming left V 0 bases short and J 7 bases short, with 12 bases between. The V gene's germline CDR1 is SGHVS and CDR2 FQNEAQ. The CDR3 is 14 residues long. For the CDR3, the DNA is TGTGCCAGCAGCTTAGCGGGGGTTCTCGGGACCCAGTACTTC. Its protein product is CASSLAGVLGTQYF.

This chain joins TRBV28 and TRBJ2-7; D is possibly TRBD2 (7 bases). V was pared by 11 bases and J by 2 bases, with 13 bases between. The CDR3 extends over 12 amino acids. The germline V gene has CDR1 MDHEN and CDR2 SYDVKM. Here the CDR3 reads CASGGGPYEQYF. Written as DNA, the CDR3 is TGTGCCTCGGGCGGGGGCCCCTACGAGCAGTACTTC.

The chain uses TRBV6-1 and TRBJ2-7, with D unresolved. The CDR3 is made up of 13 amino acids. The ends were cut back, 2 bases at V and 0 bases at J, with 5 bases in the middle. Germline V gene lookup returns CDR1 MNHNS and CDR2 SASEGT. The CDR3 DNA reads TGTGCCAGCAGTGAACGGGTCTCCTACGAGCAGTACTTC. Residues: CASSERVSYEQYF.

V gene TRBV5-6 combines with J gene TRBJ2-1, with D tentatively TRBD1 or TRBD2 (6 bases each). CDR1 and CDR2 (germline): SGHDT, YYEEEE. V dropped 4 bases and J dropped 6 bases, with 14 bases sitting between them. There are 14 residues in the CDR3. The CDR3 region is CASSPRGRPNEQFF. CDR3 sequence (DNA): TGTGCCAGCAGCCCCCGGGGGCGCCCCAATGAGCAGTTCTTC.

The chain joins TRBV28 to TRBJ2-1; either TRBD1 or TRBD2 may supply D (6 bases each). Trimming shortened V by 7 bases and J by 0 bases, and 16 bases separated the two germline ends. This CDR3 has 16 amino acids. Per germline, CDR1 MDHEN and CDR2 SYDVKM. The CDR3 bases are TGTGCCAGCAATCTTGCGGGACACAGCTCCTACAATGAGCAGTTCTTC. Encoded protein: CASNLAGHSSYNEQFF.

The rearrangement joins TRBV5-5 to TRBJ1-3; D is uncertain. Germline V gene lookup returns CDR1 SGHKS and CDR2 YYEKEE (reference sequence). The CDR3 spans 19 residues. The V end lost 5 bases, the J end lost 1 base, and 25 bases lay between the germline ends. DNA of the CDR3: TGTGCCAGCAGTTTTTGGGCGGGAGTCCTAGGTGCTTCTGGAAACACCATATATTTT. This gives the protein CASSFWAGVLGASGNTIYF. Full variable domain (outside the CDR3, taken from reference TRBV5-5 and TRBJ1-3): DAGVTQSPTHLIKTRGQQVTLRCSPISGHKSVSWYQQVLGQGPQFIFQYYEKEERGRGNFPDRFSARQFPNYSSELNVNALLLGDSALYLCASSFWAGVLGASGNTIYFGEGSWLTVV.

The V and J genes are TRBV5-5 and TRBJ2-7; 8 bases match TRBD1. Germline values: CDR1 SGHKS, CDR2 YYEKEE (reference sequence). The CDR3 runs to 16 residues. J was trimmed by 5 bases and V by 2 bases; bases with no gene match: 12. CDR3 in DNA: TGTGCCAGCAGCTTATCACTTGGACAGGGTTTCGACGAGCAGTACTTC. Its protein is CASSLSLGQGFDEQYF.

This rearrangement joins TRBV19 to TRBJ1-2; D gene uncertain. Germline CDR1 and CDR2: LNHDA and SQIVND (reference sequence). The germline V and J ends were trimmed by 1 base and 4 bases, with 13 bases remaining between them. This CDR3 comprises 15 residues. CDR3 bases: TGTGCCAGTAGTATAGGGGGTCCAGGCTCCTATGGCTACACCTTC. Its protein is CASSIGGPGSYGYTF.

DNA for the CDR3: TGTGCCTGGAGTGCCTCCGGGACAGGGGTCTACGAGCAGTACTTC. It yields the protein CAWSASGTGVYEQYF. The V gene is TRBV30, the J gene TRBJ2-7; TRBD1 matches 10 bases. Germline values: CDR1 GTSNPN, CDR2 SVGIG (reference sequence). V shed 1 base and J 3 bases; nucleotides not matched to a gene: 6. The CDR3 runs 15 residues.

The chain links TRBV3-1 (or the pseudogene TRBV3-2) to TRBJ1-1, with D tentatively TRBD1 (5 bases). Trimming cost V 5 bases and J 3 bases, with 7 bases left between them. The CDR3 covers 12 residues. Germline CDR1 LGHDT, CDR2 YNNKEL (reference sequence). The DNA for the CDR3 is TGTGCCAGCAGCTGGGGGGACACTGAAGCTTTCTTT. Amino acids: CASSWGDTEAFF.